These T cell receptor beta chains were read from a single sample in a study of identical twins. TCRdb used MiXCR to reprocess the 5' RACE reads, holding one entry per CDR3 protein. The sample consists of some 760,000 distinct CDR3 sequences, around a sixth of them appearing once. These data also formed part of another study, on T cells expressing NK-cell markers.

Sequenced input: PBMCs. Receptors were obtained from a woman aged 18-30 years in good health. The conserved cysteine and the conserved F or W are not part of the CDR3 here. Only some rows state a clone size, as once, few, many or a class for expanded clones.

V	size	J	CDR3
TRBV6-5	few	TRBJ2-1	ASSYRDGMGGQF
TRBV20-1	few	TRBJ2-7	SARDRRRDQTSKQY
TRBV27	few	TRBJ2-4	ASRSQAKNIQY
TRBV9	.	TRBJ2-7	ASSVGTSRYEQY
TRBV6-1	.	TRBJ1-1	ASTSNQGRTEAF
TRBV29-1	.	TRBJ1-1	SVDGGRQNTEAF
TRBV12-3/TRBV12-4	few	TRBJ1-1	ASRRDTRNTEAF
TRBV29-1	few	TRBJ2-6	SVDSRTGGSGANVLT
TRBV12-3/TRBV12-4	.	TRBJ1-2	ASSIWGGGHGYT
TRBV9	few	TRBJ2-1	ASSPQQLLYNEQF
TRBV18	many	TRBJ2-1	ASSPYGGSSYNEQF
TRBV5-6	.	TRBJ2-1	ASHGDRQGRSYNEQF
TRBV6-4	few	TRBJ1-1	ASSVAAGGWTEAF
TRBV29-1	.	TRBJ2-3	SVVGTGLGDTQY
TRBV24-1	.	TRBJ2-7	ATRGGGRELYEQY
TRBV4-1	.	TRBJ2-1	ASSQVSGYYNEQF
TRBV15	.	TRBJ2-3	ATSRSTGGGTDTQY
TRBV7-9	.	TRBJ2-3	ASSLARGSGTDTQY
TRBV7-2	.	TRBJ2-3	ASSPATNTDTQY
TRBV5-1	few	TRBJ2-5	ASSLEPGVGETQY
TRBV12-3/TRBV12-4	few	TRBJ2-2	ASSFGLPLGTGELF
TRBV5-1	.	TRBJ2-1	ASRLATGDEQF
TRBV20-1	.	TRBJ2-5	SASTRGQETQY
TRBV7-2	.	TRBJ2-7	ASGGPTSGISYEQY
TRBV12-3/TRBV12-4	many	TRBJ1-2	ASSSSRYGYT
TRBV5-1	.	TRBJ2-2	ASTYAGLAGTGELF
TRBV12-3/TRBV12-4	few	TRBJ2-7	ASSPQDRYYEQY
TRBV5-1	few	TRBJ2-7	ASSLAAAGGHYEQY
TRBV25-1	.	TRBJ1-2	ASSEGPGPTKYGYT
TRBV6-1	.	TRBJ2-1	ASSEAEAAYNEQF
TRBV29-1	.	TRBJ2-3	SVKDRVSTDTQY
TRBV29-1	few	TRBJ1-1	SVGSQGGVTEAF
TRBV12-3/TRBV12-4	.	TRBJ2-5	ASSSREASPGTQY
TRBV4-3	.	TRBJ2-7	ASSQGPSGSYEQY
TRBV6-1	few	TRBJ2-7	ASSERDSGSYEQY
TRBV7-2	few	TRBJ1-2	ASSTVQGPSYGYT
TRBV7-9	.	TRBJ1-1	ASSSYRGKAF
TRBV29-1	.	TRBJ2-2	SVDRGPTGELF
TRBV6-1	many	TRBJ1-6	ASSEGQDRTSLH
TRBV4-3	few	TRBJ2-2	ASSQGRPGPGELF
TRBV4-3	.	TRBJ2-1	ASSQDGAGANNEQF
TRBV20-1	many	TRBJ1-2	SAMGQLISYT
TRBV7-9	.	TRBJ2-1	ASSSTPNEQF
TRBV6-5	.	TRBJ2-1	ASSYTTGVKNGYNEQF
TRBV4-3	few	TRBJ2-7	ASSQVTGFGSYEQY
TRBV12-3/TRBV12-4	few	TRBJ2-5	ASSFKTTQY
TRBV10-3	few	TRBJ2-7	AISESGQGFYEQY
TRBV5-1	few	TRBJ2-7	ASSPEGLAAPEQY
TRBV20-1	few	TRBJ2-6	SARVPSAVSGANVLT
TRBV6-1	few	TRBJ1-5	ASSEVNKQPQH
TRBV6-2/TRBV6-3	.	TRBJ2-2	ASSYRSGWTGELF
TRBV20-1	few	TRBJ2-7	SAQDRVGSYEQY
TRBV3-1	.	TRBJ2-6	ASSQVSGANVLT